The source of this T cell receptor (beta chain) is a study of T cell responses to AZD1222 COVID-19 vaccine. Measured with immunoSEQ multiplex PCR; TCRdb has only the in-frame clones, and not every one. The table shows 75,000 to 95,000 clones, with 75% to 95% occurring only once. Study results and limitations: Samples come after the peak T cell response, not at day 14. Unmutated variant regions reportedly attract nearly half of all spike-specific TCRs. Donors were chiefly white British, with a greater number of females, and clonal diversity was perhaps underestimated. AZD1222 recipients seropositive at baseline numbered only 6 or 7.

As for this clone: The antigen is not known.

The CDR3 runs to 14 residues. Germline CDR1 MNHEY, CDR2 SVGAGI. V was pared by 6 bases and J by 0 bases, with 10 bases between. The TCR sequence derives from an adult who received the AZD1222 COVID-19 vaccine. The chain carries TRBV6-5 and TRBJ2-3, with unresolved D. The material was peripheral blood, obtained 28 days after the second AZD1222 dose. The CDR3 sequence: CASSVPGSTDTQYF. For the CDR3, the DNA is TGTGCCAGCAGCGTACCAGGTAGCACAGATACGCAGTATTTT.